This TCR beta chain originates from a study of blood T cell repertoires in COVID-19 (dated by TCRdb to 2020 to 2021). Regarding the research as a whole: The collaborator samples originated in the United States, Italy and Spain and spanned the acute and convalescent phases of COVID-19. The sample metadata nearly always contained a de-identified subject ID, COVID-19 status, age in years and sex. Where HLA class I and class II types were available, the types were taken from metadata supplied by the sample provider, not from assay-based typing. A freely available public database, intended as a resource for researchers studying the immune response to SARS-CoV-2, is where the repertoires were released. The material from the prospective study consisted of cDNA or gDNA derived from T cells, B-cell-depleted T cells, or PBMCs. The dataset comprised deeply sampled blood TCRbeta repertoires from subjects exposed to, actively infected with, or recovered from COVID-19. The samples were drawn from two sources: the first 160 participants of the ongoing ImmuneRACE study, and 1,254 subjects contributed by 6 global collaborators. Findings and caveats that apply to the study as a whole: Clinical and demographic metadata were provided uncurated, with the amount varying by source and participant.

One collaborating source in Seattle enrolled patients while the patients were actively infected and followed the patients over time throughout the course of disease. Each collaborating institution followed its own protocols to collect whole blood in K2EDTA tubes. For TCRbeta analysis, collaborators shipped samples in one of three forms: frozen whole blood, isolated PBMCs, or DNA extracted from either of those sample types. For this clone: Its antigen remains unidentified. The record has no base qualities; no much larger clone is one base away.

For CDR1 and CDR2, the germline V gene lists SGDLS and YYNGEE. From cysteine to phenylalanine, the CDR3 is 15 amino acids long. Only the CDR3 portion is preserved as DNA: 45 bases, with reading frame beginning at the first base. The junction shows trimming of 4 bases on V and 4 bases on J, and the gene matches do not reach 7 bases of it. TCRbeta CDR3 regions were amplified from genomic DNA using the immunoSEQ Assay, a bias-controlled multiplex PCR. The study's processing was this. Nucleated cell counts per sample were estimated from amplification of reference gene primers within the assay. Sequence reads were collapsed and filtered to measure the absolute abundance of every unique TCRbeta CDR3 rearrangement. For each sample, productive Simpson clonality was calculated as the square root of Simpson's diversity index over productive rearrangements. The table comes from immuneACCESS by way of TCRdb, which keeps in-frame sequences with V and J called. Part of the clones is missing from these tables; in studies checked, under half for an unresolved V gene and the rest for unknown reasons. That table gives V, J and clone size, and the DNA gave D and trimming. The sample table contains 410,000 or so clones; only one count was recorded for approximately 91% of them. The ten largest clones add up to 1.5% to 1.8% of the sample.

The specimen was peripheral blood. This sequence was found in a woman in her forties with COVID-19, enrolled during active disease. The chain links TRBV9 with TRBJ1-4; TRBD1 lines up with 7 middle nucleotides. Here is the DNA: TGTGCCAGCAGCCGAACAGGGGTGGGTAATGAAAAACTGTTTTTT. Its protein product is CASSRTGVGNEKLFF. Reference TRBV9 and TRBJ1-4 proteins supply the regions before and after the CDR3; the full variable domain is: DSGVTQTPKHLITATGQRVTLRCSPRSGDLSVYWYQQSLDQGLQFLIQYYNGEERAKGNILERFSAQQFPDLHSELNLSSLELGDSALYFCASSRTGVGNEKLFFGSGTQLSVL.